Following are 29 T cell receptor beta chains from one sample sequenced in a study of CDR3 diversity in severe acne. TCRdb ran MiXCR on the PCR reads and lists one entry per CDR3 protein. Among more than 80,000 distinct CDR3 sequences listed, less than 65% were seen once. Specimen: blood. Receptors were obtained from a male donor with severe acne vulgaris.

The gene calls are TRBV2 and TRBJ2-4; D is uncertain. Trimming left V 4 bases short and J 7 bases short, with 20 bases between. CDR1 is SNHLY, CDR2 FYNNEI, per germline. The CDR3 sequence is 16 residues long. The CDR3 DNA reads TGTGCCAGCAGTGTGACCGAACCCGGGTTTGTCAACATTCAGTACTTC. This sequence encodes CASSVTEPGFVNIQYF.

V gene TRBV16 combines with J gene TRBJ1-4; no reliable D call. CDR3 length: 15 amino acids. Trimming pared 0 bases from V and 0 bases from J, leaving 5 bases between. CDR1 and CDR2 from the germline V gene are KGHSY and FQNENV. The CDR3 loop is CASSQSTATNEKLFF. In DNA form, the CDR3 reads TGTGCCAGCAGCCAATCCACTGCAACTAATGAAAAACTGTTTTTT.

V and J are TRBV13 and TRBJ1-5, with D perhaps matching TRBD1 (6 bases). Looked up from germline, CDR1 is PRHDT and CDR2 is FYEKMQ (reference sequence). The CDR3 runs to 14 residues. The V end was cut by 3 bases, the J end by 6 bases, with 12 bases between. The CDR3 DNA reads TGTGCCAGCAGCTTTGGGGGGGCCCTTCAGCCCCAGCATTTT. This encodes CASSFGGALQPQHF.

This clonotype was picked up many times. This chain uses TRBV29-1 with TRBJ1-1, with TRBD1 as a possible D gene (6 bases). Germline V gene lookup returns CDR1 SQVTM and CDR2 ANQGSEA. V was pared by 4 bases and J by 4 bases, with 13 bases between. The CDR3 extends over 13 amino acids. The CDR3 loop is CSVGDRRVTEAFF. CDR3 coding DNA: TGCAGCGTTGGAGACAGGCGGGTCACTGAAGCTTTCTTT.

Remarks on this clonotype: Sequence at one end of the junction differs from germline and may be a read error. The chain couples TRBV5-1 to TRBJ2-6; either TRBD1 or TRBD2 may supply D (5 bases each). CDR1 is SGHRS and CDR2 is YFSETQ in the germline V gene. This CDR3 has 15 residues. The CDR3 nucleotides are TGCGCCAGCAGGGCGGCGGGTCCTGGGGCCAGCGTCCTGACTTTC. It translates to CASRAAGPGASVLTF.

The V gene is TRBV20-1, the J gene TRBJ2-5; TRBD1 matches 11 bases. The CDR3 runs to 15 residues. The germline V gene encodes CDR1 DFQATT and CDR2 SNEGSKA (reference sequence). The junction had 6 bases not matched to a gene; V was cut back by 0 bases and J by 6 bases. The CDR3 nucleotides are TGCAGTGCTAGAGAACGGGACAGGGGGTGGAAGACCCAGTACTTC. This encodes CSARERDRGWKTQYF.

This clonotype was observed at least ten times. The gene calls are TRBV2 and TRBJ2-3; 8 bases are a match to TRBD2. This CDR3 comprises 19 residues. After removal of 3 bases from V and 1 base from J, the junction contained 15 bases not matched to a gene. Germline V lookup: CDR1 SNHLY, CDR2 FYNNEI. In DNA form, the CDR3 reads TGTGCCAGCAGTGACGATGTCGGGGGGACTAGTGGGGGCACAGATACGCAGTATTTT. This codes for CASSDDVGGTSGGTDTQYF.

This clonotype was recorded many times. This chain connects TRBV29-1 to TRBJ2-1; D may be TRBD1 or TRBD2 (5 bases each). The CDR3 has 14 residues. V dropped 6 bases and J dropped 5 bases, with 17 bases sitting between them. Germline V gene data show CDR1 as SQVTM and CDR2 as ANQGSEA. CDR3 residues: CSVHGLAGHNEQFF. The CDR3 nucleotides read TGCAGCGTCCACGGGCTAGCAGGGCACAATGAGCAGTTCTTC.

This clonotype has just a few counts. The gene calls are TRBV11-3 and TRBJ1-1; D is perhaps TRBD1 (5 bases). V was trimmed by 5 bases and J by 1 base, leaving 11 bases between them. Germline CDR1 SGHNT, CDR2 YENEEA. This CDR3 has 14 residues. CDR3 nucleotide sequence: TGTGCCAGCAGCCCCGATGGGGGGAACACTGAAGCTTTCTTT. Encoded protein: CASSPDGGNTEAFF.

J is TRBJ2-7 and V is TRBV6-1, with TRBD2 matching over 7 bases. Per the germline V gene, CDR1 is MNHNS and CDR2 is SASEGT. CDR3 length equals 14 residues. CDR3 in amino acids: CAGSRGVSSYEQYV. CDR3 bases: TGTGCCGGCAGCCGGGGGGTGAGCTCCTACGAGCAGTACGTC.

This clonotype came up many times. V gene TRBV24-1 combines with J gene TRBJ2-1, with 8 nucleotides matching TRBD2. V was clipped by 6 bases and J by 1 base; unmatched bases: 4. The CDR3 runs 15 residues. Germline lookup yields CDR1 KGHDR and CDR2 SFDVKD. CDR3 sequence reads: CATSRGGRSYNEQFF. In DNA form, the CDR3 reads TGTGCCACCAGTCGGGGGGGGAGATCCTACAATGAGCAGTTCTTC.

Only a few counts were recorded for this clonotype. V gene TRBV28 combines with J gene TRBJ1-2; D unresolved. The ends were cut back, 5 bases at V and 2 bases at J, with 18 bases in the middle. Germline CDR1 reads MDHEN; CDR2 reads SYDVKM. This CDR3 is 16 amino acids long. DNA for the CDR3: TGTGCCAGCAGTCCATTGCCAGTGGCGGTGAACTATGGCTACACCTTC. Its protein is CASSPLPVAVNYGYTF.

This clonotype was counted a few times. The rearrangement links TRBV6-2 or TRBV6-3 to TRBJ1-6, with D perhaps matching TRBD1 (6 bases). CDR3 size: 14 residues. Germline CDR1 reads MNHEY; CDR2 reads SVGEGT. V was shortened by 2 bases and J by 9 bases, with 11 bases between the two germline ends. The CDR3 reads CASSYAGATSPLHF. The CDR3 bases are TGTGCCAGCAGTTACGCAGGGGCAACTTCACCCCTCCACTTT.

The chain is built from TRBV5-1 and TRBJ2-5; no clear D gene. V gave up 0 bases and J gave up 4 bases, with 10 bases separating them. There are 14 residues in the CDR3. Germline CDR1 reads SGHRS; CDR2 reads YFSETQ. For the CDR3, the DNA is TGCGCCAGCAGCTTGGAGACGCTGGGAGAGACCCAGTACTTC. Its protein is CASSLETLGETQYF.

About this clonotype itself: No DNA is shown, since the ends of the CDR3 on it are uncertain; the CDR3 is the one TCRdb lists. The J gene is TRBJ2-7, the V gene TRBV5-4. Germline CDR1 reads SGHNT; CDR2 reads YYREEE (reference sequence). The CDR3 is 19 amino acids in total, end residues counted. This chain's CDR3 is CDSSIYLCSVEDLTYEQYF.

The chain recombines TRBV29-1 with TRBJ1-2; the D is unclear. The CDR3 totals 14 residues. In germline, CDR1 is SQVTM, CDR2 ANQGSEA. V lost 6 bases, J lost 4 bases, and 18 bases lay in between. The CDR3 sequence is CSVGNGSSVYGYTF. The CDR3 bases are TGCAGCGTCGGGAATGGGAGCTCTGTCTATGGCTACACCTTC.

The genes are TRBV6-2 or TRBV6-3 and TRBJ2-7, with 12 bases aligning to TRBD2. Germline lookup yields CDR1 MNHEY and CDR2 SVGEGT. With V trimmed by 3 bases and J by 5 bases, 11 bases remained unmatched. The CDR3 has 17 residues. In DNA form, the CDR3 reads TGTGCCAGCAGTTATTCCGGACTAGCGGGGTCCGACCACGAGCAGTACTTC. It translates to CASSYSGLAGSDHEQYF.

This clonotype was seen only a few times. The gene calls are TRBV11-3 and TRBJ2-7; the match to TRBD2 covers 13 bases. Germline CDR1 reads SGHNT; CDR2 reads YENEEA. The V gene end was trimmed by 4 bases and the J gene end by 6 bases; junction bases not matched to a gene: 6. The CDR3 sequence is 15 residues long. The chain's CDR3 is CASSSGLAGEVEQYF. The DNA for the CDR3 is TGTGCCAGCAGCTCTGGACTAGCGGGAGAAGTCGAGCAGTACTTC.

As regards this clonotype: Given a much more abundant clone one base away, this may be a read error. The chain recombines TRBV20-1 with TRBJ1-1; 9 bases match TRBD1. Germline V gene data show CDR1 as DFQATT and CDR2 as SNEGSKA (reference sequence). The CDR3 loop spans 16 amino acids. J gave up 1 base and V 6 bases, and 12 bases lay outside the gene matches. The CDR3 is CSAWDYRGPRNTEAFF. The CDR3 DNA reads as TGCAGTGCCTGGGATTACAGGGGGCCGAGGAACACTGAAGCTTTCTTT.

The chain employs TRBV5-6 and TRBJ2-6; 7 nucleotides match TRBD1. V lost 3 bases to trimming and J lost 3 bases; unmatched junction nucleotides: 6. The CDR3 covers 16 residues. Germline V gene data show CDR1 as SGHDT and CDR2 as YYEEEE. The CDR3 loop is CASSWFPGGGANVLTF. DNA for the CDR3: TGTGCCAGCAGCTGGTTCCCAGGGGGTGGGGCCAACGTCCTGACTTTC.

The chain couples TRBV9 to TRBJ2-3; 8 bases fit TRBD2. Germline loops: CDR1 SGDLS, CDR2 YYNGEE. J was trimmed by 1 base and V by 2 bases; bases with no gene match: 0. CDR3 size: 14 residues. The CDR3 DNA is TGTGCCAGCAGCGTTAGCGGGGGCACAGATACGCAGTATTTT. Amino acid sequence: CASSVSGGTDTQYF.

By proportion, this clonotype is medium-sized (0.01 to 0.1%). CDR3 in amino acids: CSPLRTDYDGYTF. In nucleotides, the CDR3 is TGCAGTCCCCTCCGGACAGACTACGATGGCTACACCTTC. This sequence joins TRBV20-1 and TRBJ1-2; D perhaps matches TRBD1 (6 bases). The V and J ends lost 8 bases and 6 bases respectively, with 19 bases between them. Germline CDR1 and CDR2: DFQATT and SNEGSKA (reference sequence). The CDR3 runs 13 residues.

Concerning this clonotype: A read error may be the cause here, since a much bigger clone is one base away. The V call is TRBV6-4, the J call TRBJ2-3, with 7 bases lining up with TRBD2. This CDR3 spans 21 amino acids. Looked up from germline, CDR1 is MRHNA and CDR2 is SNTAGT. The DNA of the CDR3 is TGTGCCACCAGTGATCCCACCTCATCCAGAACTGGCGGGAGCCCCCCAGATACGCAGTGTTTT. It codes for CATSDPTSSRTGGSPPDTQCF.

This clonotype was seen many times. V usage is TRBV6-1 and J usage is TRBJ2-5, with D unclear. The CDR3 sequence is 13 residues long. Germline CDR1 and CDR2: MNHNS and SASEGT. The germline V and J ends were trimmed by 3 bases and 2 bases, with 7 bases remaining between them. The CDR3 protein is CASSEWSQETQYF. CDR3 DNA: TGTGCCAGCAGTGAGTGGAGTCAAGAGACCCAGTACTTC.

Concerning this clonotype: With a much larger clone just one base away, this may be a read error. The CDR3 here is CASRAASPDTQYF. The CDR3 region has the DNA TGTGCCAGTAGGGCAGCTAGCCCAGATACGCAGTATTTT. The genes are TRBV19 and TRBJ2-3; D might be TRBD2 (5 bases). Between the trimmed V and J ends, which lost 6 bases and 4 bases, there was a span of 11 bases. The CDR3 consists of 13 residues. Germline CDR1 LNHDA, CDR2 SQIVND (reference sequence).

V gene TRBV29-1 combines with J gene TRBJ2-5; 8 positions match TRBD1. The CDR3 covers 12 residues. Germline assignment: CDR1 SQVTM and CDR2 ANQGSEA. V shed 8 bases and J 4 bases; nucleotides not matched to a gene: 6. CDR3: CSPRTGRETQYF. CDR3 DNA sequence: TGCAGCCCTCGGACAGGGCGAGAGACCCAGTACTTC.

This clonotype was counted between two and nine times. The V and J genes are TRBV6-5 and TRBJ1-1; D might be TRBD1 (5 bases). Germline V CDR1 and CDR2: MNHEY, SVGAGI. V gave up 0 bases and J gave up 4 bases, with 12 bases separating them. CDR3 length: 15 residues. Written as DNA, the CDR3 is TGTGCCAGCAGTTACTCCCGGGACTTGGGCACTGAAGCTTTCTTT. Protein product: CASSYSRDLGTEAFF.

Regarding this clonotype: This may be a read error: a much more frequent sequence differs by one nucleotide. The chain has TRBV6-5 and TRBJ1-3; a weak D match, TRBD1 (6 bases). V lost 0 bases and J lost 8, with 11 bases in between. Germline loops: CDR1 MNHEY, CDR2 SVGAGI. The CDR3 length is 14 residues. The CDR3 DNA follows: TGTGCCAGCAGTTACTCGAAGACAGGATACACCATATATTTT. Translating it yields CASSYSKTGYTIYF.

This clonotype was seen ten or more times. This chain joins TRBV2 and TRBJ1-2; D might be TRBD1 (5 bases). V dropped 6 bases and J dropped 0 bases, with 11 bases sitting between them. CDR3 length: 14 amino acids. CDR1 and CDR2 (germline): SNHLY, FYNNEI. The CDR3 DNA reads TGTGCCAGCAGGGGACGACCCTCTAACTATGGCTACACCTTC. It codes for CASRGRPSNYGYTF.